This is a list of T cell receptor beta chains from one sample in a study of blood T cell repertoires in COVID-19. The data were produced by immunoSEQ multiplex PCR, yet TCRdb's version contains in-frame clones alone and is incomplete. The profile covers about 230,000 clones, with around four fifths appearing a single time and roughly 2.7% taken by the ten largest. Specimen: peripheral blood. The receptors stem from a woman in her seventies with active or convalescent COVID-19. Both conserved end residues are part of each CDR3. D genes are given only for firm matches. Clone size, where shown, is once, few, many, or a class for clones that have expanded.

V,size,J,D,CDR3,DNA
TRBV6-5,NA,TRBJ2-1,NA,CASRRGGVPDNEQFF,TGTGCCAGCAGGAGAGGGGGGGTTCCCGACAATGAGCAGTTCTTC
TRBV5-5,NA,TRBJ2-2,NA,CASSLADRANTGELFF,TGTGCCAGCAGCTTGGCCGACAGAGCAAACACCGGGGAGCTGTTTTTT
TRBV6-5,NA,TRBJ2-3,TRBD2,CASSMGLAVQDTQYF,TGTGCCAGCAGTATGGGACTAGCGGTGCAAGATACGCAGTATTTT
TRBV5-6,NA,TRBJ2-1,NA,CASSSGIPSWNEQFF,TGTGCCAGCAGCTCCGGGATCCCCTCGTGGAATGAGCAGTTCTTC
TRBV30,NA,TRBJ1-2,TRBD1,CAWSSTGARGYTF,TGTGCCTGGAGTTCGACAGGGGCGAGGGGCTACACCTTC
TRBV9,NA,TRBJ2-5,NA,CASSVGPGTLGTQYF,TGTGCCAGCAGCGTAGGTCCAGGTACCTTGGGGACCCAGTACTTC
TRBV9,NA,TRBJ2-3,TRBD2,CASSVGLAGVGSTDTQYF,TGTGCCAGCAGCGTAGGACTAGCGGGAGTAGGTAGCACAGATACGCAGTATTTT
TRBV5-1,NA,TRBJ2-7,NA,CASSLIGREGEQYF,TGCGCCAGCAGCTTGATCGGCCGCGAGGGCGAGCAGTACTTC
TRBV19,NA,TRBJ1-2,TRBD1,CASRPIQGAVGYTF,TGTGCCAGTAGACCAATCCAGGGGGCGGTCGGCTACACCTTC
TRBV18,few,TRBJ1-6,NA,CASSPPQVGYNSPLHF,TGTGCCAGCTCACCGCCCCAAGTCGGCTATAATTCACCCCTCCACTTT
TRBV11-2,NA,TRBJ2-1,NA,CASSSIPGTDYNEQFF,TGTGCCAGCAGCTCCATACCCGGGACTGACTACAATGAGCAGTTCTTC
TRBV3-1/TRBV3-2,NA,TRBJ2-7,TRBD2,CASSQEGPGGTYEQYF,TGTGCCAGCAGCCAAGAGGGACCGGGAGGTACCTACGAGCAGTACTTC
TRBV5-1,few,TRBJ2-3,TRBD1,CASSLLPDRGLDTQYF,TGCGCCAGCAGCTTGCTCCCGGACAGGGGGCTAGATACGCAGTATTTT
TRBV5-4,NA,TRBJ2-1,NA,CASSSSVGAVTYNEQFF,TGTGCCAGCAGCTCCTCTGTTGGAGCGGTCACCTACAATGAGCAGTTCTTC
TRBV7-2,many,TRBJ2-2,TRBD1,CASSLVFLGTGSTGELFF,TGTGCCAGCAGCTTAGTTTTTTTGGGGACAGGGAGTACCGGGGAGCTGTTTTTT
TRBV30,NA,TRBJ2-7,NA,CAWISEAYEQYF,TGTGCCTGGATTAGCGAAGCCTACGAGCAGTACTTC
TRBV6-5,NA,TRBJ1-2,NA,CASSLGGPANYGYTF,TGTGCCAGCAGTTTGGGGGGGCCGGCTAACTATGGCTACACCTTC
TRBV7-8,few,TRBJ1-5,TRBD1,CASSLRQGPKHF,TGTGCCAGCAGCTTGAGACAGGGGCCGAAGCATTTT
TRBV29-1,NA,TRBJ2-3,TRBD2,CTGSLGTSGRAVEYF,TGCACGGGGAGTCTGGGGACTAGCGGGAGGGCGGTGGAGTATTTT
TRBV4-2,NA,TRBJ2-5,TRBD2,CASSQGTSGQLQETQYF,TGTGCCAGCAGCCAAGGGACTAGCGGCCAACTCCAAGAGACCCAGTACTTC
TRBV3-1/TRBV3-2,NA,TRBJ1-2,NA,CASSLGRGDGYTF,TGTGCCAGCAGCCTAGGGAGGGGAGATGGCTACACCTTC
TRBV19,NA,TRBJ1-4,NA,CASTAGAGVKLFF,TGTGCCAGTACGGCAGGGGCAGGGGTAAAACTGTTTTTT
TRBV28,NA,TRBJ2-7,NA,CASSLAGVYEQYF,TGTGCCAGCAGTTTGGCAGGGGTCTACGAGCAGTACTTC
TRBV28,NA,TRBJ2-4,NA,CASSSEGDYKNIQYF,TGTGCCAGCAGCTCGGAGGGGGACTACAAAAACATTCAGTACTTC
TRBV7-2,NA,TRBJ1-2,NA,CASSPGGYGYTF,TGTGCCAGCAGCCCCGGCGGCTATGGCTACACCTTC
TRBV14,NA,TRBJ2-1,TRBD2,CASSRTSGQQFF,TGTGCCAGCAGCCGAACTAGCGGGCAGCAGTTCTTC
TRBV6-5,NA,TRBJ2-7,NA,CASSRSVIYYEQYF,TGTGCCAGCAGTCGAAGCGTAATCTACTACGAGCAGTACTTC
TRBV5-6,NA,TRBJ2-3,TRBD1,CASSSGTGDTDTQYF,TGTGCCAGCAGCTCCGGGACAGGGGACACAGATACGCAGTATTTT
TRBV5-5,NA,TRBJ2-3,TRBD1,CASSLVARTGGRTDTQYF,TGTGCCAGCAGCTTGGTGGCGAGGACAGGGGGTAGGACAGATACGCAGTATTTT
TRBV29-1,once,TRBJ2-3,NA,CSVEGGLSTDTQYF,TGCAGCGTTGAAGGAGGTCTTAGCACAGATACGCAGTATTTT
TRBV2,NA,TRBJ2-7,TRBD2,CASGLAVSYEQYF,TGTGCCAGCGGACTAGCGGTATCCTACGAGCAGTACTTC
TRBV10-3,NA,TRBJ1-4,TRBD1,CAISVGGDEKLFF,TGTGCCATCAGTGTAGGGGGCGACGAAAAACTGTTTTTT
TRBV7-2,NA,TRBJ1-5,NA,CASSFQGTNQPQHF,TGTGCCAGCAGCTTTCAGGGAACAAATCAGCCCCAGCATTTT
TRBV6-5,once,TRBJ1-2,TRBD1,CASSSGQASYGYTF,TGTGCCAGCAGTTCGGGACAGGCGAGCTATGGCTACACCTTC
TRBV5-4,NA,TRBJ1-5,TRBD1,CASSLGTGTHQPQHF,TGTGCCAGCAGCTTGGGGACAGGGACCCATCAGCCCCAGCATTTT